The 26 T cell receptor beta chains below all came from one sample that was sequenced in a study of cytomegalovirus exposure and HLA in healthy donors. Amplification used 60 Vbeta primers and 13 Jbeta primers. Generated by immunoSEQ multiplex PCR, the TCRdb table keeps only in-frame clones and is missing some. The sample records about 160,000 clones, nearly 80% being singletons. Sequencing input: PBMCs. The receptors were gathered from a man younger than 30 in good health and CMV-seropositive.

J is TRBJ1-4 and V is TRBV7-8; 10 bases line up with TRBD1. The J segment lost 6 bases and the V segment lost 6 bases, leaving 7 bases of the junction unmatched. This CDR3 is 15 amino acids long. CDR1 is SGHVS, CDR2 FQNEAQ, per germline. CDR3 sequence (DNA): TGTGCCAGCAGTAAGACAGGGGGCCGTGATGAAAAACTGTTTTTT. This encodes CASSKTGGRDEKLFF. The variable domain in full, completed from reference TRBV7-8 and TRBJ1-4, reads GAGVSQSPRYKVAKRGQDVALRCDPISGHVSLFWYQQALGQGPEFLTYFQNEAQLDKSGLPSDRFFAERPEGSVSTLKIQRTQQEDSAVYLCASSKTGGRDEKLFFGSGTQLSVL.

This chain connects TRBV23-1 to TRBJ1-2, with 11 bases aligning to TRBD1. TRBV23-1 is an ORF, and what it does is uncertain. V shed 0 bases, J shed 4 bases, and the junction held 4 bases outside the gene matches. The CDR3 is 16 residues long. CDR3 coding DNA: TGCGCCAGCAGTCAATCCCGGGACAGGGGGACCTATGGCTACACCTTC. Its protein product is CASSQSRDRGTYGYTF.

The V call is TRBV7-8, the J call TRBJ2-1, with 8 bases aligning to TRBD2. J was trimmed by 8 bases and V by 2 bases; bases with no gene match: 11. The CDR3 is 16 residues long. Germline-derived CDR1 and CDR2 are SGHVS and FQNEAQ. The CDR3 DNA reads TGTGCCAGCAGCTTACGGGGGGGGAGCAACGTCGATGAGCAGTTCTTC. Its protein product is CASSLRGGSNVDEQFF.

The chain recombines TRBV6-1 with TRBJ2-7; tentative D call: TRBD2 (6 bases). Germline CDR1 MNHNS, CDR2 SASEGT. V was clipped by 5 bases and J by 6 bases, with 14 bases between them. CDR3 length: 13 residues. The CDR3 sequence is CASSQTRQSEQYF. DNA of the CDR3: TGTGCCAGCAGTCAGACTAGACAAAGCGAGCAGTACTTC.

The CDR3 bases are TGTGCCAGCAGCGTACCACCGGGAGGCCCAGGGGATACGCAGTATTTT. Translating gives CASSVPPGGPGDTQYF. The chain is built from TRBV6-6 and TRBJ2-3; 7 bases match TRBD2. CDR1 MNHNY and CDR2 SVGAGI come from the germline V gene (reference sequence). The CDR3 is 16 residues long. V shed 6 bases and J 6 bases; nucleotides not matched to a gene: 15.

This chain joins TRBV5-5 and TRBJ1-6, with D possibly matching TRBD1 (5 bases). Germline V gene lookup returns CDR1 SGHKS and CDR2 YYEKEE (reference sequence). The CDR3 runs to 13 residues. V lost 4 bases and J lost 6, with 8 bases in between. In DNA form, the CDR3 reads TGTGCCAGCAGCCCGGACACTAATTCACCCCTCCACTTT. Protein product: CASSPDTNSPLHF.

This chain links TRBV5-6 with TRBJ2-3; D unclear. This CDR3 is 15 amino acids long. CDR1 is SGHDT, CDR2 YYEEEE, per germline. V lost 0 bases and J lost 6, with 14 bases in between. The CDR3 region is CASSLAPPQADTQYF. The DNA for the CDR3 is TGTGCCAGCAGCTTGGCTCCCCCACAAGCGGATACGCAGTATTTT.

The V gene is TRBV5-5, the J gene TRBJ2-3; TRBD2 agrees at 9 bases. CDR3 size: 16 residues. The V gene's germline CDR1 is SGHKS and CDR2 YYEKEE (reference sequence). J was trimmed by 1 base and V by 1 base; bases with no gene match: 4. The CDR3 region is CASSLQGGGGTDTQYF. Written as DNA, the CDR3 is TGTGCCAGCAGCTTGCAGGGCGGGGGGGGCACAGATACGCAGTATTTT. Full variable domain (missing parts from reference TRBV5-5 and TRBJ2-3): DAGVTQSPTHLIKTRGQQVTLRCSPISGHKSVSWYQQVLGQGPQFIFQYYEKEERGRGNFPDRFSARQFPNYSSELNVNALLLGDSALYLCASSLQGGGGTDTQYFGPGTRLTVL.

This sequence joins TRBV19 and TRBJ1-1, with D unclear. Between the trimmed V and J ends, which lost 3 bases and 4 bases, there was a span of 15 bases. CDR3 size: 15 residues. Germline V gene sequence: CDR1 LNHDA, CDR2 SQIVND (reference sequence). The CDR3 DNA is TGTGCCAGTAGTATTGGTTCGGGGAGAGGCACTGAAGCTTTCTTT. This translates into CASSIGSGRGTEAFF. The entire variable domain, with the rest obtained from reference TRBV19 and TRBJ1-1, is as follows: DGGITQSPKYLFRKEGQNVTLSCEQNLNHDAMYWYRQDPGQGLRLIYYSQIVNDFQKGDIAEGYSVSREKKESFPLTVTSAQKNPTAFYLCASSIGSGRGTEAFFGQGTRLTVV.

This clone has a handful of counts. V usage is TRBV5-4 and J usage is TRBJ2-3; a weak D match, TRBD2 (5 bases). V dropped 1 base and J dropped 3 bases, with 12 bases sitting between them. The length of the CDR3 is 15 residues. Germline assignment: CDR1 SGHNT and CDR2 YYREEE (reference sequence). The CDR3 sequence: CASSLPGVATDTQYF. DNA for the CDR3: TGTGCCAGCAGCTTGCCCGGGGTGGCTACAGATACGCAGTATTTT. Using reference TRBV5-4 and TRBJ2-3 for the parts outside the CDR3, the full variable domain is ETGVTQSPTHLIKTRGQQVTLRCSSQSGHNTVSWYQQALGQGPQFIFQYYREEENGRGNFPPRFSGLQFPNYSSELNVNALELDDSALYLCASSLPGVATDTQYFGPGTRLTVL.

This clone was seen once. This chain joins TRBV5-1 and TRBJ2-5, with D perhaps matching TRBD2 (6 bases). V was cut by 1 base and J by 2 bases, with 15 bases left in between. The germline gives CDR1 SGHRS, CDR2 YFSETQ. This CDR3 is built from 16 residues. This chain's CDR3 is CASSLYGGSPQETQYF. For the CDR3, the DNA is TGCGCCAGCAGCTTGTATGGGGGGAGCCCACAAGAGACCCAGTACTTC. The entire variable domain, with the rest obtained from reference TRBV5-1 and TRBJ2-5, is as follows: KAGVTQTPRYLIKTRGQQVTLSCSPISGHRSVSWYQQTPGQGLQFLFEYFSETQRNKGNFPGRFSGRQFSNSRSEMNVSTLELGDSALYLCASSLYGGSPQETQYFGPGTRLLVL.

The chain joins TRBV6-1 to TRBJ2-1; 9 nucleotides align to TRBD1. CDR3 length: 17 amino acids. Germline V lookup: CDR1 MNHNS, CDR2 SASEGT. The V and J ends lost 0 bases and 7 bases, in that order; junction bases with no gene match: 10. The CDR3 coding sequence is TGTGCCAGCAGTGAAGCTTACAGGGGGCAGATATCAAATGAGCAGTTCTTC. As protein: CASSEAYRGQISNEQFF.

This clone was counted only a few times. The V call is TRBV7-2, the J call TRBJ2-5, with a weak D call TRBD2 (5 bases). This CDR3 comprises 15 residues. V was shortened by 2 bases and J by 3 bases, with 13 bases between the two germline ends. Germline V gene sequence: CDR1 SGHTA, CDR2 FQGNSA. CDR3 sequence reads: CASSLRSAGEETQYF. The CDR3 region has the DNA TGTGCCAGCAGCTTAAGATCGGCCGGGGAAGAGACCCAGTACTTC.

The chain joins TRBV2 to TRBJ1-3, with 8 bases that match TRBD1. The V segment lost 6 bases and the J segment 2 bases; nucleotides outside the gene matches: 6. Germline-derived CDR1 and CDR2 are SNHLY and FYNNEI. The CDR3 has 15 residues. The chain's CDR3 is CASRDWTGTGNTIYF. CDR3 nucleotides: TGTGCCAGCAGAGATTGGACAGGGACTGGAAACACCATATATTTT.

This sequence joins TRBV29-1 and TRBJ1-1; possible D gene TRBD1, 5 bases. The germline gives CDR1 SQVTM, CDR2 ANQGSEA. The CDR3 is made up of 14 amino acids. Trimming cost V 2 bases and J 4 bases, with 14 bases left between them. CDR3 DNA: TGCAGCGTTGAACTCGCAGGCGGGGGCACTGAAGCTTTCTTT. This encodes CSVELAGGGTEAFF.

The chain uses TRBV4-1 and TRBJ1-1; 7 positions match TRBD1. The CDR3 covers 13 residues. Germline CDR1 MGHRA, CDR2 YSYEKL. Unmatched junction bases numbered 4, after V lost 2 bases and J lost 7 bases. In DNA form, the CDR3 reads TGCGCCAGCAGCCAACTGGACAGGCATGAAGCTTTCTTT. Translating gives CASSQLDRHEAFF.

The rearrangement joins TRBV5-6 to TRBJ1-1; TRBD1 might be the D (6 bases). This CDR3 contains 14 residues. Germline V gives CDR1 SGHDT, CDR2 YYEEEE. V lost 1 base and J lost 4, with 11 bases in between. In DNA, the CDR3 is TGTGCCAGCAGCTTGAACAGGGAGATCACTGAAGCTTTCTTT. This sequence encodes CASSLNREITEAFF. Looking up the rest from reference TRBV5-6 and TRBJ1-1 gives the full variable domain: DAGVTQSPTHLIKTRGQQVTLRCSPKSGHDTVSWYQQALGQGPQFIFQYYEEEERQRGNFPDRFSGHQFPNYSSELNVNALLLGDSALYLCASSLNREITEAFFGQGTRLTVV.

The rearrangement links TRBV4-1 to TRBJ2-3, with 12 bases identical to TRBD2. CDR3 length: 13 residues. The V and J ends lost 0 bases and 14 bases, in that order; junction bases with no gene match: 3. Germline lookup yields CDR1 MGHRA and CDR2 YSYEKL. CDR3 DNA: TGCGCCAGCAGCCAAGATGGGGGACTAGCGGGGTATTTT. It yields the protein CASSQDGGLAGYF.

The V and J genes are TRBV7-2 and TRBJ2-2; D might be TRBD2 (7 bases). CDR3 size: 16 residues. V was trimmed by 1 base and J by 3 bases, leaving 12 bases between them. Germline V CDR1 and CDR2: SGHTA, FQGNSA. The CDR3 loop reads CASSLGGGGYTGELFF. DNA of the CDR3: TGTGCCAGCAGCTTAGGAGGGGGGGGGTACACCGGGGAGCTGTTTTTT.

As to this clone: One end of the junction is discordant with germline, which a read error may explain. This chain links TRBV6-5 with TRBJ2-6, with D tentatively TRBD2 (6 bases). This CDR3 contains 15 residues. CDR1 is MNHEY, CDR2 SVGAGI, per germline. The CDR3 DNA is TGTGCCAGCAGTTACGCGGGGCCTGGGGCCAACGGCCTGACTTTC. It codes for CASSYAGPGANGLTF.

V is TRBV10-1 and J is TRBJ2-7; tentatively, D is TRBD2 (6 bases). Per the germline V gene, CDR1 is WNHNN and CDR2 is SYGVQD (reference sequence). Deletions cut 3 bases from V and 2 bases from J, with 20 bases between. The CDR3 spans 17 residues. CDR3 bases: TGCGCCAGCAGTGATCGATTCCTAGCGTCAGGAACCTACGAGCAGTACTTC. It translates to CASSDRFLASGTYEQYF.

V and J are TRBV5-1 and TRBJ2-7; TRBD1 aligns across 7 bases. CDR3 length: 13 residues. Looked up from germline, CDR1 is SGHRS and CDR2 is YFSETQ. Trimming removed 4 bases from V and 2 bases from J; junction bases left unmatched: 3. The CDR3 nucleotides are TGCGCCAGCAGCCCCGGGACAGCCTACGAGCAGTACTTC. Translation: CASSPGTAYEQYF.

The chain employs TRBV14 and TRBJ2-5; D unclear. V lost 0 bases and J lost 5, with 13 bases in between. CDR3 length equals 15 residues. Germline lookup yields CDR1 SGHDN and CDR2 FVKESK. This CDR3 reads CASSQDLTMRETQYF. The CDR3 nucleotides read TGTGCCAGCAGCCAAGATCTCACTATGCGGGAGACCCAGTACTTC. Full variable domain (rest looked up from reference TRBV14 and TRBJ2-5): EAGVTQFPSHSVIEKGQTVTLRCDPISGHDNLYWYRRVMGKEIKFLLHFVKESKQDESGMPNNRFLAERTGGTYSTLKVQPAELEDSGVYFCASSQDLTMRETQYFGPGTRLLVL.

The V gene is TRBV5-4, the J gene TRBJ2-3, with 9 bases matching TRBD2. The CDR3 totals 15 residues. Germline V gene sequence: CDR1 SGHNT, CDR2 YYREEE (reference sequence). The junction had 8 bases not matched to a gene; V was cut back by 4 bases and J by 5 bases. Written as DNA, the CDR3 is TGTGCCAGCAGCGACACTAGCGGGTGGTTAGATACGCAGTATTTT. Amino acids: CASSDTSGWLDTQYF.

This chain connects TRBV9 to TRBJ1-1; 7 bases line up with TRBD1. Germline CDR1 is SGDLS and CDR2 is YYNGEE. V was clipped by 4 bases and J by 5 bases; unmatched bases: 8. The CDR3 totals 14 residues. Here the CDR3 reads CASSRDSQVTEAFF. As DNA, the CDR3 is TGTGCCAGCAGCCGGGACAGCCAGGTAACTGAAGCTTTCTTT.

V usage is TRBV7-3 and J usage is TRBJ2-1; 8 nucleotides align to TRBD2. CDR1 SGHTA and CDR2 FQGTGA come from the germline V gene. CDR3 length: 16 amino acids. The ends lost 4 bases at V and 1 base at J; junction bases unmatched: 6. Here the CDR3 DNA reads TGTGCCAGCAGCTCACGGGGCGGGGGGTCCTACAATGAGCAGTTCTTC. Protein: CASSSRGGGSYNEQFF.